Listed below are T cell receptor beta chains from one sample, sequenced in a study of cytomegalovirus exposure and HLA in healthy donors. TCRdb's table, derived via immunoSEQ multiplex PCR, lists solely in-frame clones and lacks some. Here the sample spans approximately 130,000 clones, 70% to 85% being singletons. The sample was PBMCs. These receptor sequences come from a man in his forties or fifties in good health and CMV-seronegative. Each CDR3 is given with its conserved first and last residue. The order of the fields is V gene, CDR3 protein.

TRBV29-1 CSAGQGEGYTF
TRBV10-2 CASSDGWTSGGRRDEQYF
TRBV5-4 CASSLERGENTEAFF
TRBV2 CATKLRSGELFF
TRBV27 CASSWSRANSPLHF
TRBV27 CASSLMGSQPQHF
TRBV27 CASSQLSPGGADTEAFF
TRBV6-1 CASRTSMNTEAFF
TRBV29-1 CSVEGHQGKYEQYF
TRBV5-4 CASSLTGTGANVLTF
TRBV29-1 CSVDLAGKETQYF
TRBV13 CASSFTGTALSPLHF
TRBV30 CAVVGDNEQFF
TRBV7-9 CASSPWGRVDYGYTF
TRBV27 CASSSYRAGSNNEQFF
TRBV11-2 CASRSLTSGGYQETQYF
TRBV10-3 CAISEGAESSYEQYF
TRBV19 CASSIGDRLFF
TRBV15 CATSKLGEYEQYF
TRBV6-4 CASSDSRGPAFF
TRBV30 CAWDPDTDRDVVGGYTF
TRBV9 CASSGTGTSGGFHQETQYF
TRBV4-1 CASSQVTGVLNYEQYF
TRBV6-6 CASSPPHDSGGTIYF
TRBV5-1 CASSLQAGYQETQYF
TRBV6-1 CASSVGRTYEQYF
TRBV19 CASSIDQDTEAFF
TRBV10-2 CASSGEESNTEAFF
TRBV15 CATSLGRRGNTIYF
TRBV7-9 CASSGNRGKVGYTF
TRBV5-1 CASSLQGSTEAFF
TRBV7-9 CASSLQGNQPQHF
TRBV29-1 CSVDVTGVNYGYTF
TRBV12-1 CASSFVIGRGESQPQHF
TRBV27 CASSLSRHSPLHF
TRBV2 CASSEGDSIYEQYF
TRBV19 CASSQGAMTGEQYF
TRBV2 CAIRAGTANTEAFF
TRBV6-6 CASSPLVAAETQYF
TRBV6-6 CASSRQDKTDTQYF
TRBV5-6 CASSLWTGGFSYNSPLHF
TRBV27 CASSLFAGSGNTIYF
TRBV5-5 CASSPFGGRVSNQPQHF
TRBV18 CASSQGLSYEQYF
TRBV15 CATSRAPRGRDEQYF
TRBV29-1 CSAAQGAYGYTF
TRBV11-2 CASSLDLVFAGSNGYTF
TRBV11-2 CASSFLLAGEQETQYF
TRBV5-6 CASSLGQANTEAFF
TRBV5-1 CASSWGQGETQYF
TRBV6-5 CASSYGTGPYNEQFF
TRBV9 CASSVSGGVQETQYF
TRBV10-3 CAISVGQGLYGYTF
TRBV9 CASSRLEGGELFF
TRBV5-8 CASSLGGGNQPQHF
TRBV5-6 CASSVGGTAYYGYTF
TRBV27 CASSLDTGETQYF
TRBV2 CASSQDGVEQFF
TRBV19 CASSATSYNEQFF